This T cell receptor (beta chain) was identified during a study of cytomegalovirus exposure and HLA in healthy donors. Study results and limitations: Per a later analysis, 15,000 to 20,000 TCR beta sequences showed association with HLA alleles at 0.05 false discovery rate.

PCR amplification relied on 60 Vbeta primers (plus 13 Jbeta primers). The protocol was immunoSEQ multiplex PCR, while the TCRdb copy is restricted to in-frame clones and leaves out a portion. This sample has 130,000 or so clones; 8.5% to 10% occur once, and the top ten carry less than 7%. The CDR3 consists of 17 residues. The germline V and J ends were trimmed by 4 bases and 1 base, with 14 bases remaining between them. Germline V lookup: CDR1 LGHNA, CDR2 YSLEER. This clone was observed a handful of times. The antigen remains unidentified. V gene TRBV4-3 combines with J gene TRBJ2-6; possible D gene TRBD1, 6 bases. The sequenced material came from PBMCs. The receptor was isolated from a man aged 40-50 years in good health and CMV-seronegative. The CDR3 sequence: CASSRILDRSGANVLTF. CDR3 nucleotide sequence: TGCGCCAGCAGCCGGATCCTGGACAGATCTGGGGCCAACGTCCTGACTTTC.